The sequence of this T cell receptor beta chain was determined in a study of molecular identifiers for immune sequencing clone quantification. Turning to the study itself: Replicate experiments took RNA from around 18,000 or 91,000 naive CD8 cells, divided it five ways and sequenced four. Study-level points and caveats: Clones with over 20 RNA copies captured over 98% of effector molecules but under 1% of naive ones.

TCRdb processed the PCR reads anew with MiXCR; each CDR3 protein has one entry. In the table there are around 470,000 distinct CDR3 sequences, roughly 25% of which are singletons. V lost 7 bases, J lost 6 bases, and 16 bases lay in between. Germline-derived CDR1 and CDR2 are SGHTA and FQGNSA. The CDR3 is 15 amino acids. Between about 19,000 and 1,100,000 sorted cells, with 10%, 30% or 50% RNA, yielded naive CD8 libraries. A CD8+CD4-CCR7+CD45RA+ phenotype served as the sorting definition for naive CD8 T cells. Points on this clonotype: Its target is not known.

The origin of this receptor is a human donor in good health. Some libraries in this study had Jurkat cell RNA spiked in. Sequencing was done on a sample of naive CD8+ T cells from blood, with Jurkat cell RNA spiked in. Regarding subset: FACS-sorted CD8+CD4-CCR7+CD45RA+ naive T cells. The chain links TRBV7-2 to TRBJ1-6, with D tentatively TRBD1 (5 bases). The CDR3, as DNA: TGTGCCAGCAACTCCCGGGGCCAGCTTAATTCACCCCTCCACTTT. As protein: CASNSRGQLNSPLHF.